The 24 T cell receptor beta chains below were found in one sample sequenced in a study of T-cell reconstitution after alpha-beta-depleted transplantation in children. The TCRbeta library was prepared with unique molecular identifiers. TCRdb redid the calling of the PCR reads with MiXCR, one entry per CDR3 protein. The sample includes a few hundred thousand distinct CDR3 sequences, approximately 10% of them seen just once. The sample was PBMCs from the stem cell graft donor, taken from the stem cell graft. Receptors were obtained from a human donor who donated a stem cell graft to a child with acute lymphoblastic leukemia.

V is TRBV19 and J is TRBJ2-1; no clear D. Germline CDR1 and CDR2: LNHDA and SQIVND (reference sequence). V gave up 5 bases and J gave up 10 bases, with 15 bases separating them. This CDR3 has 13 residues. CDR3 sequence reads: CASSVRRTEEQFF. The CDR3 nucleotides are TGTGCCAGTAGTGTCCGCCGAACGGAGGAGCAGTTCTTC.

This clonotype was picked up a small number of times. The chain carries TRBV12-3 or TRBV12-4 and TRBJ1-2; TRBD1 might be the D (5 bases). There are 13 residues in the CDR3. Trimming cost V 2 bases and J 8 bases, with 12 bases left between them. The CDR3 region is CASSLTSGDGYTF. In DNA form, the CDR3 reads TGTGCCAGCAGTTTAACGTCCGGGGACGGCTACACCTTC.

The gene calls are TRBV7-8 and TRBJ1-1, with D possibly matching TRBD1 (5 bases). V was shortened by 1 base and J by 0 bases, with 21 bases between the two germline ends. This CDR3 region has 19 residues. CDR1 and CDR2 from the germline V gene are SGHVS and FQNEAQ. Here the CDR3 DNA reads TGTGCCAGCAGCTTAGTCCACCCTGGGGCAACGCGCATGAACACTGAAGCTTTCTTT. This encodes CASSLVHPGATRMNTEAFF.

This clonotype was observed many times. The chain couples TRBV29-1 to TRBJ2-5, with TRBD1 matching over 8 bases. Per germline, CDR1 SQVTM and CDR2 ANQGSEA. This CDR3 region has 17 residues. V lost 8 bases to trimming and J lost 2 bases; unmatched junction nucleotides: 19. CDR3 DNA: TGCAGCACCTGGACGGGGACAGGAGTGGACTCGCAAGAGACCCAGTACTTC. Translation: CSTWTGTGVDSQETQYF. The entire variable domain, with the rest obtained from reference TRBV29-1 and TRBJ2-5, is as follows: SAVISQKPSRDICQRGTSLTIQCQVDSQVTMMFWYRQQPGQSLTLIATANQGSEATYESGFVIDKFPISRPNLTFSTLTVSNMSPEDSSIYLCSTWTGTGVDSQETQYFGPGTRLLVL.

The J gene is TRBJ1-1, the V gene TRBV29-1; maybe TRBD1 (5 bases). Germline CDR1 SQVTM, CDR2 ANQGSEA. V lost 8 bases and J 1 base, leaving 17 bases between the germline ends. The CDR3 runs to 14 residues. CDR3 sequence (DNA): TGCAGCACAAGGGACCGCCTGGGGAACACTGAAGCTTTCTTT. Its translation is CSTRDRLGNTEAFF.

This clonotype was detected only a few times. V is TRBV12-3 or TRBV12-4 and J is TRBJ2-1, with 8 bases fitting TRBD2. The CDR3 has 14 amino acids. V lost 7 bases to trimming and J lost 6 bases; unmatched junction nucleotides: 8. CDR3 DNA sequence: TGTGCCAGCACCGAAGGGACTAGGCGCAATGAGCAGTTCTTC. Encoded protein: CASTEGTRRNEQFF.

This clonotype was counted only a few times. The gene calls are TRBV12-3 or TRBV12-4 and TRBJ2-2, with D possibly matching TRBD2 (6 bases). This CDR3 is 16 amino acids long. Trimming cost V 3 bases and J 1 base, with 12 bases left between them. The chain's CDR3 is CASSFESAGNTGELFF. The CDR3 coding sequence is TGTGCCAGCAGTTTCGAATCAGCGGGGAACACCGGGGAGCTGTTTTTT.

This clonotype came up a few times. The chain couples TRBV6-1 to TRBJ1-5; D unclear. The V gene's germline CDR1 is MNHNS and CDR2 SASEGT. The V end was cut by 4 bases, the J end by 1 base, with 8 bases between. The CDR3 loop spans 14 amino acids. In DNA, the CDR3 is TGTGCCAGCAGTGTCCGAGGAAGCAATCAGCCCCAGCATTTT. It encodes CASSVRGSNQPQHF.

This clonotype was recorded a few times. J is TRBJ2-7 and V is TRBV5-1; D may be TRBD1 or TRBD2 (5 bases each). Germline V gives CDR1 SGHRS, CDR2 YFSETQ. The V end lost 5 bases, the J end lost 2 bases, and 14 bases lay between the germline ends. This CDR3 comprises 14 residues. This CDR3 reads CASRLRDGPYEQYF. DNA for the CDR3: TGCGCCAGCAGGTTAAGGGACGGTCCCTACGAGCAGTACTTC.

CDR3 in amino acids: CASSSIRGSEQFF. For the CDR3, the DNA is TGTGCCAGCAGTTCTATAAGGGGGAGCGAGCAGTTCTTC. This sequence joins TRBV6-6 and TRBJ2-1, with a tentative D call TRBD1 (6 bases). This CDR3 comprises 13 residues. Germline CDR1 and CDR2: MNHNY and SVGAGI (reference sequence). V lost 4 bases and J lost 10, with 14 bases in between.

In the case of this clonotype: The junction departs from the called germline gene at one end, perhaps through a read error. V and J are TRBV7-9 and TRBJ1-1, with unresolved D. Germline values: CDR1 SEHNR, CDR2 FQNEAQ (reference sequence). The CDR3 has 15 amino acids. Here the CDR3 reads CASSLDQSMKTEAFF. The CDR3 nucleotides are TGTGCCAGCAGCTTAGATCAGAGCATGAAGACTGAAGCTTTCTTT.

The genes are TRBV5-6 and TRBJ1-6; 7 bases are a match to TRBD1. CDR1 and CDR2 from the germline V gene are SGHDT and YYEEEE. The CDR3 is made up of 17 amino acids. Unmatched junction bases numbered 9, after V lost 4 bases and J lost 2 bases. The CDR3 bases are TGTGCCAGCAGCGTAGGGACAGCGGGTGCCTATAATTCACCCCTCCACTTT. Translated: CASSVGTAGAYNSPLHF. Filled out from reference TRBV5-6 and TRBJ1-6, the complete variable domain reads DAGVTQSPTHLIKTRGQQVTLRCSPKSGHDTVSWYQQALGQGPQFIFQYYEEEERQRGNFPDRFSGHQFPNYSSELNVNALLLGDSALYLCASSVGTAGAYNSPLHFGNGTRLTVT.

This clonotype has just a few counts. In DNA form, the CDR3 reads TGTGCCAGCAGCTTAGCAGAGGCTAGCTACGAGCAGTACTTC. It translates to CASSLAEASYEQYF. The genes are TRBV7-6 and TRBJ2-7; D unclear. The ends were cut back, 0 bases at V and 3 bases at J, with 9 bases in the middle. The CDR3 spans 14 residues. In germline, CDR1 is SGHVS, CDR2 FNYEAQ.

The chain recombines TRBV10-3 with TRBJ2-1; TRBD2 might be the D (6 bases). The CDR3 totals 15 residues. Trimming removed 7 bases from V and 2 bases from J, with 15 bases in between. The V gene's germline CDR1 is ENHRY and CDR2 SYGVKD. The CDR3 here is CAITGEGLAYNEQFF. The CDR3 DNA reads TGTGCCATCACCGGAGAGGGACTCGCCTACAATGAGCAGTTCTTC.

This clonotype showed up just a few times. J is TRBJ2-7 and V is TRBV10-1; D is undetermined. The CDR3 sequence is 14 residues long. Trimming pared 10 bases from V and 1 base from J, leaving 17 bases between. CDR1 WNHNN and CDR2 SYGVQD come from the germline V gene (reference sequence). The CDR3 DNA follows: TGCGCCACCTCTCTAGGTGGGGATTCCTACGAGCAGTACTTC. Amino acid sequence: CATSLGGDSYEQYF.

The rearrangement links TRBV4-1 to TRBJ1-1; D not resolved. The V gene's germline CDR1 is MGHRA and CDR2 YSYEKL. Trimming took off 3 bases at V and 1 base at J, with 9 bases between the two ends. This CDR3 region has 14 residues. CDR3 loop: CASSQAPGNTEAFF. DNA for the CDR3: TGCGCCAGCAGCCAGGCCCCGGGGAACACTGAAGCTTTCTTT.

V is TRBV12-3 or TRBV12-4 and J is TRBJ1-1; a weak D match, TRBD1 (5 bases). The ends were cut back, 4 bases at V and 11 bases at J, with 17 bases in the middle. The CDR3 is 13 amino acids. The CDR3: CASSSDGTDTAFF. In nucleotides, the CDR3 is TGTGCCAGCAGTTCAGACGGGACGGATACGGCTTTCTTT.

The chain combines TRBV27 with TRBJ2-2; D remains unclear. The germline V gene has CDR1 MNHEY and CDR2 SMNVEV (reference sequence). V was pared by 8 bases and J by 1 base, with 20 bases between. This CDR3 spans 17 amino acids. The DNA of the CDR3 is TGTGCCAGCTCCTCCTGGCGCCAGGTCAAGAACACCGGGGAGCTGTTTTTT. It translates to CASSSWRQVKNTGELFF.

V usage is TRBV13 and J usage is TRBJ2-1, with 9 nucleotides matching TRBD1. Trimming took 5 bases from V and 6 from J; bases not matched to a gene: 8. CDR3 size: 15 residues. Per germline, CDR1 PRHDT and CDR2 FYEKMQ (reference sequence). CDR3 nucleotide sequence: TGTGCCAGCAGCCCACGGGACAGGGTCGGCAATGAGCAGTTCTTC. Protein sequence: CASSPRDRVGNEQFF.

This clonotype has a handful of counts. CDR3 amino acids: CASSYRDRAGDTQYF. The CDR3 DNA follows: TGTGCCAGCAGCTACCGGGACAGGGCTGGAGATACGCAGTATTTT. The V gene is TRBV7-9, the J gene TRBJ2-3; 9 positions match TRBD1. J was trimmed by 5 bases and V by 4 bases; bases with no gene match: 7. This CDR3 spans 15 amino acids. Germline V CDR1 and CDR2: SEHNR, FQNEAQ (reference sequence).

This clonotype was picked up a small number of times. The V and J genes are TRBV7-2 and TRBJ2-2, with 8 bases lining up with TRBD1. V gave up 5 bases and J gave up 0 bases; unmatched junction bases: 8. Germline CDR1 and CDR2: SGHTA and FQGNSA. The CDR3 extends over 17 amino acids. CDR3 amino acids: CASSRFPGQANTGELFF. CDR3 nucleotides: TGTGCCAGCAGCAGATTTCCGGGACAGGCGAACACCGGGGAGCTGTTTTTT.

This clonotype was counted between two and nine times. The chain has TRBV27 and TRBJ2-7; D is perhaps TRBD2 (5 bases). Germline V gene lookup returns CDR1 MNHEY and CDR2 SMNVEV (reference sequence). V was cut by 4 bases and J by 0 bases, with 13 bases left in between. The CDR3 extends over 15 amino acids. CDR3 residues: CASSWTPRSSYEQYF. CDR3 sequence (DNA): TGTGCCAGCAGTTGGACTCCCCGAAGCTCCTACGAGCAGTACTTC.

This clonotype was found a few times. J is TRBJ2-5 and V is TRBV6-1; no firm D call. In germline, CDR1 is MNHNS, CDR2 SASEGT. The CDR3 runs 16 residues. V was trimmed by 1 base and J by 1 base, leaving 13 bases between them. As DNA, the CDR3 is TGTGCCAGCAGTGAAGGGAATTTGCGACTCCAAGAGACCCAGTACTTC. Protein product: CASSEGNLRLQETQYF.

This clonotype has only a few counts. The gene calls are TRBV7-3 and TRBJ2-7, with D maybe TRBD1 (5 bases). Trimming removed 3 bases at V and 1 base at J, with 13 bases between. CDR3 length equals 15 residues. Germline V CDR1 and CDR2: SGHTA, FQGTGA. The CDR3 DNA is TGTGCCAGCAGCTTGGGGCAGGCAACTTCCTACGAGCAGTACTTC. It translates to CASSLGQATSYEQYF.